This TCR beta chain was documented in a study of shared clonotypes between healthy human individuals. The assay ran at deep level. The table came from immunoSEQ multiplex PCR; TCRdb's copy has only in-frame clones and leaves some out. The top ten hold about 0.068% of the sample, which has approximately 530,000 clones, more than 95% seen once. Overall study findings and caveats: Sharing of clonotypes among donors was expected to vary with sequencing depth. Roughly 5% of naive CD4 clonotypes were shared across a handful of donors.

The germline V gene has CDR1 SGHTA and CDR2 FQGTGA. The CDR3 contains 14 residues. Trimming took 5 bases from V and 7 from J; bases not matched to a gene: 6. Points on this clone: Antigen unknown.

This receptor was taken from a woman in her 30s in good health. This chain connects TRBV7-3 to TRBJ2-2; 8 positions agree with TRBD2. Input material: naive CD4+ T cells sorted from blood. Subset denoted: CD45RA+ positively selected. The CDR3 is CASSAAGVLGELFF. The CDR3 coding sequence is TGTGCCAGCAGCGCAGCGGGAGTTCTCGGGGAGCTGTTTTTT. Using reference TRBV7-3 and TRBJ2-2 for the parts outside the CDR3, the full variable domain is GAGVSQTPSNKVTEKGKYVELRCDPISGHTALYWYRQSLGQGPEFLIYFQGTGAADDSGLPNDRFFAVRPEGSVSTLKIQRTERGDSAVYLCASSAAGVLGELFFGEGSRLTVL.